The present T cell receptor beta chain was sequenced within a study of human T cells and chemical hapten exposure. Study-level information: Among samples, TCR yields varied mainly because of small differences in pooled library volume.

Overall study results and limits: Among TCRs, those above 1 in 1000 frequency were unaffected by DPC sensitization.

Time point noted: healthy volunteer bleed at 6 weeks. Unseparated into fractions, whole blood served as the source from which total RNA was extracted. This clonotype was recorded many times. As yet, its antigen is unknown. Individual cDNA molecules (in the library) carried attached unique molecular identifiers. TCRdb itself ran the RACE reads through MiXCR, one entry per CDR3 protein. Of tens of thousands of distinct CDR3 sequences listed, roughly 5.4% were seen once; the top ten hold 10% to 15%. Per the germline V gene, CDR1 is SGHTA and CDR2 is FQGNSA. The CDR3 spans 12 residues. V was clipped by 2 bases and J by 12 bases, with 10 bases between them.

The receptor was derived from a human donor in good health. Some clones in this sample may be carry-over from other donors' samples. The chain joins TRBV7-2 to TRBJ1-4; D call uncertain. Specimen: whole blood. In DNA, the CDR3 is TGTGCCAGCAGCTTACGGACCGGGGAACTGTTTTTT. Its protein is CASSLRTGELFF.